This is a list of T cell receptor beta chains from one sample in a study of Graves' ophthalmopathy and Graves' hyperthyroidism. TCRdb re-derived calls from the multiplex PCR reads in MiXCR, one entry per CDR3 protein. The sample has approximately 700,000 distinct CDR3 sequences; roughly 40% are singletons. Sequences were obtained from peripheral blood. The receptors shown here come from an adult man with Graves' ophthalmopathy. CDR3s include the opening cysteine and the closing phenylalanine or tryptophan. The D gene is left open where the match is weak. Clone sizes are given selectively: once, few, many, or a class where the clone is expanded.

CASSVEASNTGELFF | TGTGCCAGCAGCGTAGAAGCGTCTAACACCGGGGAGCTGTTTTTT | - | - | TRBJ2-2 | TRBV9
CASSLGTSGTVNSPLHF | TGTGCCAGCAGCTTAGGGACTAGCGGGACAGTAAATTCACCCCTCCACTTT | TRBD1 | - | TRBJ1-6 | TRBV7-9
CASSAGGGGLSYGYTF | TGTGCCAGCAGTGCGGGAGGAGGGGGCCTAAGCTATGGCTACACCTTC | TRBD1 | - | TRBJ1-2 | TRBV2
CAIRGQGGEQYF | TGTGCCATCAGGGGACAGGGAGGCGAGCAGTACTTC | TRBD1 | - | TRBJ2-7 | TRBV10-3
CASSVVPAGETQYF | TGTGCCAGCAGCGTAGTCCCAGCTGGGGAGACCCAGTACTTC | - | - | TRBJ2-5 | TRBV9
CASSSGLATNTGELFF | TGTGCCAGCAGCTCCGGACTAGCGACGAACACCGGGGAGCTGTTTTTT | TRBD2 | - | TRBJ2-2 | TRBV7-9
CASSDGTLGAVFF | TGCGCCAGCAGTGATGGGACGTTAGGGGCGGTGTTTTTT | - | - | TRBJ1-4 | TRBV10-2
CASSLYAPGYEQYF | TGTGCCAGCAGCTTATACGCGCCGGGCTACGAGCAGTACTTC | - | - | TRBJ2-7 | TRBV11-2
CAGSKQDYGYTF | TGTGCCGGCAGCAAACAGGACTATGGCTACACCTTC | - | - | TRBJ1-2 | TRBV24-1
CASSLNSAYGYTF | TGTGCCAGCAGCTTAAATTCCGCCTATGGCTACACCTTC | - | few | TRBJ1-2 | TRBV7-2
CSARDGGGGQPQHF | TGCAGTGCTAGAGATGGGGGGGGTGGACAGCCCCAGCATTTT | - | many | TRBJ1-5 | TRBV20-1